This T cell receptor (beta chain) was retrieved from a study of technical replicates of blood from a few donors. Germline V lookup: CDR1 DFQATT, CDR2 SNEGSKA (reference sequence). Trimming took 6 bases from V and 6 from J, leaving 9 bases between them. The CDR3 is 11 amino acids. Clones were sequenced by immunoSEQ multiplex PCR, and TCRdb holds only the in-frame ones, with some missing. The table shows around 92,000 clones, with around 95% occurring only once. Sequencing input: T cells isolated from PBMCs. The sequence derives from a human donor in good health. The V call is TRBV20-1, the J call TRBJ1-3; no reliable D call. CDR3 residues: CSATMENTIYF. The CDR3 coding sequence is TGCAGTGCCACTATGGAAAACACCATATATTTT.